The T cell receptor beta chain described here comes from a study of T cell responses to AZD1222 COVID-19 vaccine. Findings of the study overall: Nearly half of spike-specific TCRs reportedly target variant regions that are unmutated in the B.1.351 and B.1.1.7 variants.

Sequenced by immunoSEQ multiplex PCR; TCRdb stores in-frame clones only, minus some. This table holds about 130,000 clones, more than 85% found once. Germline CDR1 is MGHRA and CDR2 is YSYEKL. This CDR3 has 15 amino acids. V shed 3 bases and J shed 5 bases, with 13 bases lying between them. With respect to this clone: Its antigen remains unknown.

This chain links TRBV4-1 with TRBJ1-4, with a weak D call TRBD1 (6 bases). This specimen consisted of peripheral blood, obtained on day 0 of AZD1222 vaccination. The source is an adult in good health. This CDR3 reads CASSHVGQKNEKLFF. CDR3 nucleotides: TGCGCCAGCAGCCATGTCGGACAGAAGAATGAAAAACTGTTTTTT.